The TCR beta chain described here comes from a study of CD8+ T cells in alopecia areata. Study-wide findings and caveats: Normal scalp had lower clonality than lesional scalp, with alopecia totalis/universalis lesions showing this most strongly.

Using a FACSAria, the CD4+ and CD8+ T cells were sorted from the PBMCs. Isolated RNA was reverse transcribed into cDNA used as the sequencing template. Profiled with immunoSEQ multiplex PCR; TCRdb holds only in-frame clones, not every one. The sample lists 150,000 to 200,000 clones, over 50% seen once, with roughly 14% in the top ten. J was trimmed by 1 base and V by 8 bases; bases with no gene match: 8. This CDR3 has 15 residues. The germline gives CDR1 SGHTA, CDR2 FQGNSA. Of note for this clone: Its antigen is still unknown.

The sample in question was CD4+ T cells sorted from blood, obtained at week 0. The sequence was obtained from a human donor with alopecia areata. The rearrangement uses TRBV7-2 and TRBJ2-5; 9 bases are shared with TRBD1. As DNA, the CDR3 is TGTGCCAGCGGTCACCAGACAGGGGGCCAAGAGACCCAGTACTTC. This encodes CASGHQTGGQETQYF.